The rows below give T cell receptor beta chains drawn from one sample of a study of Tregs in tolerant kidney transplant recipients. These receptors have no known antigen. Libraries were prepared by immunoSEQ multiplex PCR; TCRdb keeps only in-frame clonotypes and omits some of them. The sample has around 6,000 clones, 90% seen once. The input for sequencing was Tregs from blood cultured with allogeneic cells, taken before the transplant. The receptors stem from a human patient who received a combined kidney and bone marrow transplant. CDR3s include the opening cysteine and the closing phenylalanine or tryptophan. A D gene is named only where the DNA matches it firmly. Size is stated for part of the rows, as once, few or many counts, or as a class when the clone is expanded.

J gene: TRBJ2-5
D gene: NA
clone size: few
V gene: TRBV2
CDR3 protein: CASTARGRRGVETQYF
CDR3 DNA: TGTGCCAGCACCGCACGAGGGCGCCGCGGGGTGGAGACCCAGTACTTC

J gene: TRBJ1-2
D gene: TRBD1
clone size: NA
V gene: TRBV5-1
CDR3 protein: CASSQQGVEGYTF
CDR3 DNA: TGCGCCAGCAGTCAACAGGGGGTTGAGGGCTACACCTTC

J gene: TRBJ1-4
D gene: NA
clone size: NA
V gene: TRBV15
CDR3 protein: CATSRPGAPEWEKLFF
CDR3 DNA: TGTGCCACCAGCAGACCAGGGGCTCCAGAGTGGGAAAAACTGTTTTTT

J gene: TRBJ1-1
D gene: NA
clone size: NA
V gene: TRBV9
CDR3 protein: CASSPTTTGWTEAFF
CDR3 DNA: TGTGCCAGCAGCCCAACCACCACAGGATGGACTGAAGCTTTCTTT

J gene: TRBJ2-1
D gene: TRBD2
clone size: NA
V gene: TRBV11-3
CDR3 protein: CASSAAMGLADNEQFF
CDR3 DNA: TGTGCCAGCAGCGCCGCCATGGGACTAGCGGACAATGAGCAGTTCTTC

J gene: TRBJ2-2
D gene: NA
clone size: large
V gene: TRBV19
CDR3 protein: CASTAFGNTGELFF
CDR3 DNA: TGTGCCAGTACGGCCTTTGGGAACACCGGGGAGCTGTTTTTT

J gene: TRBJ1-6
D gene: NA
clone size: NA
V gene: TRBV18
CDR3 protein: CASSRGTRNSPLHF
CDR3 DNA: TGTGCCAGCTCACGAGGGACCCGTAATTCACCCCTCCACTTT

J gene: TRBJ2-1
D gene: NA
clone size: once
V gene: TRBV15
CDR3 protein: CATSGQTRGEQFF
CDR3 DNA: TGTGCCACCAGCGGGCAGACTAGGGGCGAGCAGTTCTTC

J gene: TRBJ1-1
D gene: TRBD1
clone size: NA
V gene: TRBV5-6
CDR3 protein: CASSSRDRGRFTEAFF
CDR3 DNA: TGTGCCAGCAGCTCCAGGGACAGGGGGCGTTTTACTGAAGCTTTCTTT

J gene: TRBJ1-2
D gene: NA
clone size: NA
V gene: TRBV27
CDR3 protein: CASGLLQGPYGYTF
CDR3 DNA: TGTGCCAGCGGACTACTTCAGGGCCCCTATGGCTACACCTTC

J gene: TRBJ1-1
D gene: NA
clone size: NA
V gene: TRBV2
CDR3 protein: CASRLERKNTEAFF
CDR3 DNA: TGTGCCAGCAGGTTAGAACGGAAGAACACTGAAGCTTTCTTT

J gene: TRBJ2-1
D gene: TRBD1
clone size: NA
V gene: TRBV27
CDR3 protein: CASRGQGAYNEQFF
CDR3 DNA: TGTGCCAGCAGGGGACAGGGGGCCTACAATGAGCAGTTCTTC

J gene: TRBJ1-1
D gene: TRBD1
clone size: NA
V gene: TRBV6-1
CDR3 protein: CATKTGTANTEAFF
CDR3 DNA: TGTGCCACCAAAACAGGGACAGCGAACACTGAAGCTTTCTTT

J gene: TRBJ2-7
D gene: TRBD1
clone size: NA
V gene: TRBV19
CDR3 protein: CASSIAGTGWLEEQYF
CDR3 DNA: TGTGCCAGTAGTATAGCAGGGACAGGGTGGTTGGAAGAGCAGTACTTC

J gene: TRBJ2-5
D gene: TRBD2
clone size: once
V gene: TRBV18
CDR3 protein: CASSPPTWAGEQETQYF
CDR3 DNA: TGTGCCAGCTCACCCCCCACCTGGGCGGGGGAGCAAGAGACCCAGTACTTC

J gene: TRBJ1-4
D gene: NA
clone size: NA
V gene: TRBV7-2
CDR3 protein: CASSLGGSNNEKLFF
CDR3 DNA: TGTGCCAGCAGCTTAGGGGGGAGTAATAATGAAAAACTGTTTTTT